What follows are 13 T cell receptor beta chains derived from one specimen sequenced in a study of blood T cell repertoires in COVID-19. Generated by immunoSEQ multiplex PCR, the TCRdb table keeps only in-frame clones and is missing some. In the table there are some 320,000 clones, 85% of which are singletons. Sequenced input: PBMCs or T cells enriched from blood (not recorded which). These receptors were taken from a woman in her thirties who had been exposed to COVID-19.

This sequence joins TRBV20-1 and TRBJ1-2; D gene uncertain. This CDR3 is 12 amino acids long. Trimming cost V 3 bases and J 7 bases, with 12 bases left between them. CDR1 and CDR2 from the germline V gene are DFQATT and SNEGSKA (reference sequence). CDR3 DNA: TGCAGTGCTAGTTCGGGGAGAAGTGGCTACACCTTC. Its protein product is CSASSGRSGYTF.

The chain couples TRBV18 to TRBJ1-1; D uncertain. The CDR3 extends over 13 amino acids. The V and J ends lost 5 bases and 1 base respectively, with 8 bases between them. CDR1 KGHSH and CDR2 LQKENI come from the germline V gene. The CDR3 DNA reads TGTGCCAGCTCAAAACAGCCGAACACTGAAGCTTTCTTT. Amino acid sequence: CASSKQPNTEAFF.

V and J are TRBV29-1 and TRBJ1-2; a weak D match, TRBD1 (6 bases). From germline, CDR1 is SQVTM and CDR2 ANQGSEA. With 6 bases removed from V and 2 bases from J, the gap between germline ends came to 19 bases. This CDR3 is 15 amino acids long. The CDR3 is CSVAGGARTNYGYTF. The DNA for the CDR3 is TGCAGCGTCGCGGGGGGGGCCAGGACCAACTATGGCTACACCTTC.

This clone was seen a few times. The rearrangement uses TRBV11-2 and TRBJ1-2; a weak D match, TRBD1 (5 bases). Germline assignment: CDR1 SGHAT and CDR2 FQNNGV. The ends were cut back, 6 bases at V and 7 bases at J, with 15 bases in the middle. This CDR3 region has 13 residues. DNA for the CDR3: TGTGCCAGCAGGTTTAATGAAGGGGTTGGCTACACCTTC. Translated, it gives CASRFNEGVGYTF.

The CDR3 DNA is TGTGCCAGCAGTTACAGCTTACAGGGCTCGAGGGAAAAACTGTTTTTT. Protein product: CASSYSLQGSREKLFF. The V call is TRBV6-5, the J call TRBJ1-4; weak D call: TRBD1 (6 bases). V was trimmed by 2 bases and J by 8 bases, leaving 18 bases between them. Germline CDR1 is MNHEY and CDR2 is SVGAGI. This CDR3 has 16 residues.

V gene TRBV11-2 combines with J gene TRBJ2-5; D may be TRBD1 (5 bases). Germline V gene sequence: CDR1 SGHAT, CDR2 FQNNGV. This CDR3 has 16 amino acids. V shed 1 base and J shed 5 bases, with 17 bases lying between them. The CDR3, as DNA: TGTGCCAGCAGCTTAGTAATCGGCAGGGATACGGAGACCCAGTACTTC. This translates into CASSLVIGRDTETQYF.

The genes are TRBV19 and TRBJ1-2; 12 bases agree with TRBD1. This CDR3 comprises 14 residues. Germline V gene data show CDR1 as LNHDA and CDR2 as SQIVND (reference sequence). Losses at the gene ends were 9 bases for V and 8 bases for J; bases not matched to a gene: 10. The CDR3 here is CASFPGQGAVGYTF. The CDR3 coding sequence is TGTGCCAGCTTTCCGGGACAGGGGGCGGTCGGCTACACCTTC. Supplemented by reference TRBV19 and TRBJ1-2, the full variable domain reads DGGITQSPKYLFRKEGQNVTLSCEQNLNHDAMYWYRQDPGQGLRLIYYSQIVNDFQKGDIAEGYSVSREKKESFPLTVTSAQKNPTAFYLCASFPGQGAVGYTFGSGTRLTVV.

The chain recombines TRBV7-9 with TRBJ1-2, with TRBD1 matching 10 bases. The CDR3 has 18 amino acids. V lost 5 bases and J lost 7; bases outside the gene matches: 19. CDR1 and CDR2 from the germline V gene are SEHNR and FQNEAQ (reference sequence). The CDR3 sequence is CASSPISGTGAAPLGYTF. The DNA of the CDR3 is TGTGCCAGCAGCCCCATTTCCGGGACAGGGGCCGCCCCGCTTGGCTACACCTTC.

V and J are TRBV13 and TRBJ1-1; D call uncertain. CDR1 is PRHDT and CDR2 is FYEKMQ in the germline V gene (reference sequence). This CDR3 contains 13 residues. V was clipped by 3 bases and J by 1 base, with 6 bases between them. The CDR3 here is CASSFTENTEAFF. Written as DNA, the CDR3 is TGTGCCAGCAGCTTTACAGAGAACACTGAAGCTTTCTTT.

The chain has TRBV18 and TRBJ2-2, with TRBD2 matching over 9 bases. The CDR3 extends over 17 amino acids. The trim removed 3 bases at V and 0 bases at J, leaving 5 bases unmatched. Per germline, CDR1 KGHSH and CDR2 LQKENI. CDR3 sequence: CASSPTSGLANTGELFF. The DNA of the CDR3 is TGTGCCAGCTCACCGACTAGCGGCCTCGCGAACACCGGGGAGCTGTTTTTT. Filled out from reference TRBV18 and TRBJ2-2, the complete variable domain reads NAGVMQNPRHLVRRRGQEARLRCSPMKGHSHVYWYRQLPEEGLKFMVYLQKENIIDESGMPKERFSAEFPKEGPSILRIQQVVRGDSAAYFCASSPTSGLANTGELFFGEGSRLTVL.

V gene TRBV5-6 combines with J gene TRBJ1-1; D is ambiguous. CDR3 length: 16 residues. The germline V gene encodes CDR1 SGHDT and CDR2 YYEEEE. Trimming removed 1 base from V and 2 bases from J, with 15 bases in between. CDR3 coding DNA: TGTGCCAGCAGCTTGCTCGGCGGCCTTTCCAACACTGAAGCTTTCTTT. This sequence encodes CASSLLGGLSNTEAFF. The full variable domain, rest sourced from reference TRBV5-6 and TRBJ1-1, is DAGVTQSPTHLIKTRGQQVTLRCSPKSGHDTVSWYQQALGQGPQFIFQYYEEEERQRGNFPDRFSGHQFPNYSSELNVNALLLGDSALYLCASSLLGGLSNTEAFFGQGTRLTVV.

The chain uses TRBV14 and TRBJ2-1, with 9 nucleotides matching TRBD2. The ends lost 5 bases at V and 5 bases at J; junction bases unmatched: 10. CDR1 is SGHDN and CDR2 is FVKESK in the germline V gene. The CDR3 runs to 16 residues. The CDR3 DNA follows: TGTGCCAGCAGCAAGGCCGGGACTAGCCCCCACAATGAGCAGTTCTTC. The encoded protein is CASSKAGTSPHNEQFF.

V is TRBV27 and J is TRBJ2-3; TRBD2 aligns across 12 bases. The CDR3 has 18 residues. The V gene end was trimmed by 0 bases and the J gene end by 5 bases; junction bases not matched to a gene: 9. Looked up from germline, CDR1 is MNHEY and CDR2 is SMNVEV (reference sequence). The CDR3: CASSLSEGASGRVDTQYF. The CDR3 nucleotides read TGTGCCAGCAGTTTATCTGAGGGGGCTAGCGGGAGGGTAGATACGCAGTATTTT.